This T cell receptor (beta chain) originates from a study of T-cell reconstitution after alpha-beta-depleted transplantation in children. Study-wide points: At around two months after transplant, the alpha-beta T cells were reportedly derived from several hundred expanded clones that came from non-depleted graft cells. It was newly produced T cells that mostly accounted for T-cell counts and diversity one year after transplant. Diversity of TCRbeta at day 60 was high in some patients, arising from surviving recipient T cells and thymic progenitors.

It was with unique molecular identifiers that the TCRbeta library was prepared. Using its own MiXCR run on the PCR reads, TCRdb lists one record per CDR3 protein. In the table there are approximately 650,000 distinct CDR3 sequences, around 14% of which are singletons. This clonotype has a handful of counts. The antigen is unknown. The germline V gene has CDR1 LNHNV and CDR2 YYDKDF (reference sequence). The CDR3 has 16 amino acids. The J segment lost 4 bases and the V segment lost 5 bases, leaving 7 bases of the junction unmatched. The sequencing here drew on PBMCs, taken before TCRalphabeta/CD19-depleted stem cell transplant. The clonotype comes from a girl aged 2-9 years with congenital amegakaryocytic thrombocytopenia, due to receive a stem cell transplant. The V and J genes are TRBV15 and TRBJ2-1; the match to TRBD2 covers 11 bases. The CDR3 reads CATSGTSGGTYNEQFF. The CDR3 DNA is TGTGCCACCAGCGGCACTAGCGGGGGCACTTACAATGAGCAGTTCTTC.